This T cell receptor beta chain was identified in a study of T cell responses to AZD1222 COVID-19 vaccine. Libraries were prepared by immunoSEQ multiplex PCR; TCRdb keeps only in-frame clonotypes and omits some of them. The data contain about 120,000 clones, around nine tenths of them singletons. The germline gives CDR1 ENHRY, CDR2 SYGVKD. Trimming pared 6 bases from V and 3 bases from J, leaving 6 bases between. The CDR3 sequence is 12 residues long. Details on this clone: The antigen is undetermined.

Study-level findings and limits: Reports say nearly half of spike-specific TCRs go after unmutated variant regions. When two AZD1222 doses had been given, Spike-specific TCR breadth and depth rose.

The source is an adult in good health. The rearrangement uses TRBV10-3 and TRBJ1-3; TRBD1 is a possible D gene (5 bases). Material: peripheral blood, obtained on day 0 of AZD1222 vaccination. In DNA, the CDR3 is TGTGCCATCAGGACAGATGGAAACACCATATATTTT. Translation gives CAIRTDGNTIYF.